This T cell receptor beta chain derives from a study of T cells expressing NK-cell markers. The study's findings and limits: NKG2C+ dominant clonotypes from 6 or 7 donors made up about 1.0-8% of CD8+ T cells.

On this clonotype itself: Its target is not known.

Reanalyzing the 5' RACE reads, TCRdb keeps one entry per CDR3 protein, without DNA. This sample's clone table lists approximately 550,000 distinct CDR3 sequences. The CDR3 is made up of 14 amino acids. Germline lookup yields CDR1 SGHRS and CDR2 YFSETQ. Sequenced sample: blood T cells: a sorted CD56 or NKG2C T cell subset, CD4+ or CD8+ T cells, or bulk PBMC T cells (not recorded which). This receptor was taken from a young man in good health. This chain links TRBV5-1 with TRBJ1-2; TCRdb proposes TRBD1, but this gene call is untestable without DNA. The CDR3 is CASSLKGSDYGYTF.